Sequencing of this T cell receptor (beta chain) was carried out in a study of monozygotic twins with inflammatory bowel disease (dated by TCRdb to the late 2010s). At the level of the whole study: In total, roughly 28 monozygotic twin pairs made up the full study: 19 Danish pairs, all IBD-discordant, plus nine German pairs, of which four were IBD-concordant and five were IBD-discordant. The search for disease-associated traits relied mainly on comparing IBD patients with their genetically identical healthy co-twins within discordant pairs. Each individual had, on average, about 151 000 unique TCRalpha sequences and 181 000 unique TCRbeta sequences available for analysis.

A word on this clonotype: Its target antigen remains unknown.

The library came from 5' RACE. Preparation of each TCR library used approximately 4,000 ng of total RNA. For each sample, cDNA was synthesized in eight separate reactions using SMARTScribe reverse transcriptase. During cDNA synthesis, template switching introduced unique molecular identifiers that contained a 6-nucleotide sample barcode. TCRalpha and TCRbeta cDNA was amplified in two nested PCRs of approximately 17 and 9 cycles, and bead purification was carried out after each PCR. Before amplification, the cDNA was treated with uracil DNA-glycosylase and purified using the QIAquick PCR purification kit. The second PCR was the step at which Illumina TruSeq-compatible adapters and sample-specific barcodes were added. TapeStation and Qubit were used to check library quality and concentration, and roughly 4.9 ng of each library was pooled. Sequencing of the pooled libraries was done on an Illumina HiSeq2500 single-index Rapid Run using custom sequencing primers and 2 x 100 bp reads. The source study handled its data this way. PCR and sequencing errors were corrected by UMI-based consensus assembly using MiGEC version 1.2.6. MiXCR version 2.1.1 handled V(D)J alignment, clonotype assembly and CDR3 extraction. Gene usage, clonotype sharing and MAIT/NKT TCR abundance were normalised by analysing the top 1000, 10 000 and 20 000 clonotypes per sample. Diversity was computed as the inverse Simpson index with the vegan R package after downsampling to 27 000 UMIs. Statistical testing used paired Mann-Whitney U tests on the discordant twin pairs and applied Benjamini-Hochberg correction for multiple testing. After the reads were reprocessed by TCRdb, one entry was made per CDR3 protein sequence, with no DNA. What appears here as the V and J calls and clone size reflects TCRdb's work, not the paper's. This sample's table contains about 300,000 distinct CDR3 sequences. 5.6% of the sample lies in the top ten.

A roughly 2.5 ml peripheral blood sample was drawn into PAXgene tubes per donor and stored at -80°C. Without T cell sorting, total RNA was isolated from whole blood using the PAXgene blood miRNA kit on an automated QIAcube. Peripheral blood from monozygotic twin pairs who were concordant or discordant for inflammatory bowel disease underwent deep TCRalpha and TCRbeta repertoire profiling using unique molecular barcoding. Smoking habits were recorded for all twin pairs, with individuals classified as current, former or never smokers. On the study overall, not on this receptor specifically: The analysis was unable to tell different T cell subtypes apart. Differing immunosuppressive treatments among patients may have added background noise and inter-individual variability to the repertoires. IBD patients shared fewer clonotypes with other individuals than healthy twins did, most markedly in patients showing signs of disease activity. No single strong signal or clonotype linked to IBD turned up in the results, so the idea that one exists was not supported. TCRbeta repertoire diversity, by inverse Simpson index, was decreased in IBD patients compared with their healthy co-twins. Repertoire similarity did not differ between concordant and discordant twins, which could be due to limited statistical power.

The sample consisted of blood. The clonotype originates from a human donor with ulcerative colitis or Crohn's disease, or a healthy co-twin of an affected twin (not recorded which).

Here the CDR3 is given as CASSVGVGVRETQYF. The chain is assembled from TRBV9 and TRBJ2-5. CDR1 is given as SGDLS and CDR2 as YYNGEE, both from the germline V gene. The CDR3 spans 15 residues, from the cysteine through the phenylalanine. No DNA is given.